Only one count was recorded for the clone carrying this T cell receptor beta chain. The antigen remains undetermined. The CDR3 length is 14 residues. V dropped 3 bases and J dropped 8 bases, with 16 bases sitting between them. Germline V gene data show CDR1 as KGHSH and CDR2 as LQKENI. This sample was included in a study of Ad26.COV2.S vaccination and SARS-CoV-2 variants. Study-level findings and limits: Reports say spike-specific CD8+ and CD4+ T cell responses covered substantial breadth after vaccination.

Treatment given: roughly 19 received Ad26.COV2.S at low or high dose, single or two shots; roughly five received placebo; per-sample allocation not given. Samples came from day 63 after the first vaccine or placebo injection. The method was immunoSEQ multiplex PCR; TCRdb's version includes in-frame clones alone and lacks a portion of them. The sample has approximately 400,000 clones; about 85% are singletons. J is TRBJ1-2 and V is TRBV18, with D possibly being TRBD1 (6 bases). The specimen was peripheral blood, collected in a trial of Ad26.COV2.S vaccine versus placebo. This receptor was identified in a person between 18 and 59 years old who received the Ad26.COV2.S COVID-19 vaccine or a placebo. CDR3 sequence: CASSPLTGYAGYTF. In DNA, the CDR3 is TGTGCCAGCTCACCTTTAACAGGGTATGCCGGCTACACCTTC.